These 5 T cell receptor beta chains originate from one sample sequenced in a study of cytomegalovirus exposure and HLA in healthy donors. The primer mix had 60 Vbeta and 13 Jbeta primers. Measured with immunoSEQ multiplex PCR; TCRdb has only the in-frame clones, and not every one. The repertoire holds 90,000 to 150,000 clones, with roughly 9% as singletons. The material sequenced was PBMCs. The receptor set was obtained from a woman aged 35 to 49 in good health and CMV-seropositive.

To note about this clone: A junction boundary mismatches the germline segment, possibly from a read error. This chain joins TRBV5-6 and TRBJ2-7; D is possibly TRBD1 (6 bases). Germline V gene lookup returns CDR1 SGHDT and CDR2 YYEEEE. This CDR3 is 15 amino acids long. For the CDR3, the DNA is TGTACCAGCAGCTCCCTAGGACAGAGCTCCTACGAGCAGTACTTC. It yields the protein CTSSSLGQSSYEQYF.

This clone has only a few counts. The chain couples TRBV7-3 to TRBJ1-2, with 7 bases matching TRBD1. This CDR3 has 13 residues. Trimming at V came to 5 bases and at J to 8 bases, leaving 8 bases not matched to a gene. Germline CDR1 reads SGHTA; CDR2 reads FQGTGA. The CDR3 is CASSPTGKLGYTF. CDR3 sequence (DNA): TGTGCCAGCAGCCCGACAGGGAAACTGGGCTACACCTTC. Combining the CDR3 with reference TRBV7-3 and TRBJ1-2 gives the whole variable domain GAGVSQTPSNKVTEKGKYVELRCDPISGHTALYWYRQSLGQGPEFLIYFQGTGAADDSGLPNDRFFAVRPEGSVSTLKIQRTERGDSAVYLCASSPTGKLGYTFGSGTRLTVV.

This clone came up a few times. The chain uses TRBV5-1 and TRBJ2-7; 7 bases align to TRBD1. The J segment lost 3 bases and the V segment lost 1 base, leaving 4 bases of the junction unmatched. Germline lookup yields CDR1 SGHRS and CDR2 YFSETQ. The CDR3 is made up of 14 amino acids. CDR3 protein: CASSLLWTGYEQYF. CDR3 bases: TGCGCCAGCAGCTTGTTATGGACAGGCTACGAGCAGTACTTC.

The chain links TRBV4-1 to TRBJ1-4; D uncertain. CDR3 length equals 16 residues. Germline V CDR1 and CDR2: MGHRA, YSYEKL. The V and J ends lost 2 bases and 0 bases respectively, with 10 bases between them. The CDR3 DNA is TGCGCCAGCAGCCAATCTTACGGTGCAACTAATGAAAAACTGTTTTTT. Its translation is CASSQSYGATNEKLFF.

This clone was seen only a few times. The J gene is TRBJ1-5, the V gene TRBV19; 7 bases map to TRBD1. Germline-derived CDR1 and CDR2 are LNHDA and SQIVND (reference sequence). This CDR3 is built from 15 residues. The ends lost 2 bases at V and 7 bases at J; junction bases unmatched: 8. CDR3 coding DNA: TGTGCCAGTAGTATAATTCCAACAGGGGAACAGCCCCAGCATTTT. It translates to CASSIIPTGEQPQHF.